This entry lists 16 T cell receptor beta chains sequenced from one sample in a study of technical replicates of blood from four donors. The method was immunoSEQ multiplex PCR; TCRdb's version includes in-frame clones alone and lacks a portion of them. The profile shows roughly 79,000 clones, just under 95% of them singletons. The sequenced material came from T cells isolated from PBMCs. The receptors were sampled from a human donor in good health.

The chain links TRBV2 to TRBJ2-1; TRBD1 agrees at 9 bases. In germline, CDR1 is SNHLY, CDR2 FYNNEI. Unmatched junction bases numbered 8, after V lost 6 bases and J lost 5 bases. The CDR3 length is 15 residues. The CDR3 DNA sequence: TGTGCCAGCAGGCAGGCCGGGACAGGGAACAATGAGCAGTTCTTC. It specifies CASRQAGTGNNEQFF.

V gene TRBV7-9 combines with J gene TRBJ2-5; D not resolved. The V end was cut by 2 bases, the J end by 2 bases, with 6 bases between. The CDR3 extends over 13 amino acids. Germline V gene sequence: CDR1 SEHNR, CDR2 FQNEAQ (reference sequence). CDR3 nucleotides: TGTGCCAGCAGCTTACACAGACAAGAGACCCAGTACTTC. Protein sequence: CASSLHRQETQYF.

J is TRBJ2-7 and V is TRBV30; no definite D call. Per germline, CDR1 GTSNPN and CDR2 SVGIG (reference sequence). V was pared by 2 bases and J by 3 bases, with 11 bases between. The CDR3 totals 13 residues. CDR3: CAWSQFTDYEQYF. Here the CDR3 DNA reads TGTGCCTGGAGTCAGTTTACAGACTACGAGCAGTACTTC. The variable domain in full, with the rest retrieved from reference TRBV30 and TRBJ2-7, is SQTIHQWPATLVQPVGSPLSLECTVEGTSNPNLYWYRQAAGRGLQLLFYSVGIGQISSEVPQNLSASRPQDRQFILSSKKLLLSDSGFYLCAWSQFTDYEQYFGPGTRLTVT.

J is TRBJ2-3 and V is TRBV15; D is possibly TRBD1 (6 bases). Germline loops: CDR1 LNHNV, CDR2 YYDKDF (reference sequence). The CDR3 contains 15 residues. V shed 0 bases and J shed 2 bases, with 9 bases lying between them. The CDR3 DNA reads as TGTGCCACCAGCAGAGACAGGGGACACACAGATACGCAGTATTTT. This sequence encodes CATSRDRGHTDTQYF.

The V gene is TRBV5-4, the J gene TRBJ2-3, with 12 bases fitting TRBD2. CDR1 and CDR2 from the germline V gene are SGHNT and YYREEE (reference sequence). Trimming at V came to 1 base and at J to 8 bases, leaving 2 bases not matched to a gene. The CDR3 consists of 14 residues. The CDR3 here is CASSLLAGGPTQYF. The CDR3 DNA reads as TGTGCCAGCAGCTTGCTAGCGGGAGGGCCTACGCAGTATTTT.

The V gene is TRBV28, the J gene TRBJ2-2; D may be TRBD1 (6 bases). Trimming shortened V by 6 bases and J by 6 bases, and 17 bases separated the two germline ends. The germline gives CDR1 MDHEN, CDR2 SYDVKM. The CDR3 spans 15 residues. In DNA, the CDR3 is TGTGCCAGCAGACTTACAGGGTATGACGCCGGGGAGCTGTTTTTT. As protein: CASRLTGYDAGELFF.

The rearrangement uses TRBV7-8 and TRBJ2-7; no reliable D call. Germline-derived CDR1 and CDR2 are SGHVS and FQNEAQ. V was shortened by 1 base and J by 2 bases, with 12 bases between the two germline ends. The CDR3 is 15 residues long. In DNA form, the CDR3 reads TGTGCCAGCAGCTTAGGAGCAGGTTTTACCTACGAGCAGTACTTC. It encodes CASSLGAGFTYEQYF.

The chain recombines TRBV11-2 with TRBJ2-7, with D possibly matching TRBD2 (7 bases). CDR3 length: 13 amino acids. V dropped 3 bases and J dropped 6 bases, with 12 bases sitting between them. The V gene's germline CDR1 is SGHAT and CDR2 FQNNGV. For the CDR3, the DNA is TGTGCCAGCAGCTTCGGGGGGCCTCTCGAGCAGTACTTC. This translates into CASSFGGPLEQYF.

The chain has TRBV28 and TRBJ1-3, with D tentatively TRBD1 (6 bases). Per germline, CDR1 MDHEN and CDR2 SYDVKM. The CDR3 is made up of 14 amino acids. Trimming shortened V by 4 bases and J by 4 bases, and 11 bases separated the two germline ends. The CDR3 bases are TGTGCCAGCAGTTCCCCAGGGGCGGGAAACACCATATATTTT. Encoded protein: CASSSPGAGNTIYF.

The chain employs TRBV7-9 and TRBJ2-5; TRBD1 matches at 8 bases. Germline V gene data show CDR1 as SEHNR and CDR2 as FQNEAQ (reference sequence). The J segment lost 2 bases and the V segment lost 3 bases, leaving 11 bases of the junction unmatched. This CDR3 has 17 amino acids. CDR3: CASSFGQGAQRQETQYF. As DNA, the CDR3 is TGTGCCAGCAGCTTTGGCCAGGGGGCGCAGAGGCAAGAGACCCAGTACTTC.

This clone was seen just once. This chain connects TRBV11-2 to TRBJ2-7, with D maybe TRBD1 (5 bases). Trimming shortened V by 5 bases and J by 3 bases, and 14 bases separated the two germline ends. CDR1 and CDR2 (germline): SGHAT, FQNNGV. The CDR3 totals 14 residues. This CDR3 reads CASSSRVGIYEQYF. CDR3 nucleotide sequence: TGTGCCAGCAGCAGCAGGGTAGGGATCTACGAGCAGTACTTC.

The chain recombines TRBV19 with TRBJ1-3; D unclear. Germline CDR1 reads LNHDA; CDR2 reads SQIVND (reference sequence). This CDR3 spans 14 amino acids. V lost 5 bases, J lost 1 base, and 9 bases lay in between. DNA for the CDR3: TGTGCCAGTAGTCCGGGATCGTCTGGAAACACCATATATTTT. Translating it yields CASSPGSSGNTIYF.

The chain uses TRBV27 and TRBJ2-7, with TRBD1 matching over 7 bases. Germline CDR1 and CDR2: MNHEY and SMNVEV (reference sequence). The length of the CDR3 is 15 residues. V lost 5 bases, J lost 4 bases, and 11 bases stayed unmatched. CDR3 coding DNA: TGTGCCAGCAGTCCAGAGGGGCAGGGGGTTTACGAGCAGTACTTC. As protein: CASSPEGQGVYEQYF.

CDR3 in DNA: TGTGCCAGCCTGCTTATCGCGAGTCAGCCCCAGCATTTT. This codes for CASLLIASQPQHF. The chain carries TRBV6-1 and TRBJ1-5; D is unclear. Germline loops: CDR1 MNHNS, CDR2 SASEGT. The V gene lost 8 bases and the J gene lost 6 bases, with 14 bases spanning the gap. This CDR3 has 13 residues.

V and J are TRBV7-6 and TRBJ1-2; D call uncertain. Trimming removed 1 base at V and 3 bases at J, with 12 bases between. The CDR3 covers 15 residues. Germline V gene sequence: CDR1 SGHVS, CDR2 FNYEAQ. The CDR3 DNA sequence: TGTGCCAGCAGCTTAGATAGGTCCGAGGACTATGGCTACACCTTC. It yields the protein CASSLDRSEDYGYTF. The full variable domain, completed using reference TRBV7-6 and TRBJ1-2, is GAGVSQSPRYKVTKRGQDVALRCDPISGHVSLYWYRQALGQGPEFLTYFNYEAQQDKSGLPNDRFSAERPEGSISTLTIQRTEQRDSAMYRCASSLDRSEDYGYTFGSGTRLTVV.

The count of this clone is one. The chain has TRBV7-9 and TRBJ1-5, with 8 bases matching TRBD1. The germline V gene has CDR1 SEHNR and CDR2 FQNEAQ (reference sequence). The trim removed 5 bases at V and 2 bases at J, leaving 11 bases unmatched. This CDR3 contains 17 residues. The CDR3 sequence: CASSKRAQGAGNQPQHF. The CDR3 DNA sequence: TGTGCCAGCAGCAAGAGAGCCCAGGGGGCCGGCAATCAGCCCCAGCATTTT.